Following are 9 T cell receptor beta chains from one sample sequenced in a study of early T cells in non-severe SARS-CoV-2 infection. TCRdb passed the 5' RACE reads through MiXCR, listing each CDR3 protein once. The sample shows some 64,000 distinct CDR3 sequences, around 18% of them seen only once. The sequencing used whole blood, collected at baseline. The source is an adult who was a healthcare worker with PCR-confirmed SARS-CoV-2 infection or an uninfected control (not recorded which).

This clonotype was counted between two and nine times. The chain carries TRBV11-2 and TRBJ2-7; no clear D gene. The V and J ends lost 5 bases and 1 base respectively, with 12 bases between them. There are 14 residues in the CDR3. In germline, CDR1 is SGHAT, CDR2 FQNNGV. As DNA, the CDR3 is TGTGCCAGCAGCATGCAAATCGAATCCTACGAGCAGTACTTC. Translated, it gives CASSMQIESYEQYF.

CDR3 DNA sequence: TGTGCCAGCACCGGGAGCTCCAACTACAATGAGCAGTTCTTC. It yields the protein CASTGSSNYNEQFF. V usage is TRBV6-6 and J usage is TRBJ2-1, with D possibly matching TRBD2 (6 bases). Between the trimmed V and J ends, which lost 7 bases and 3 bases, there was a span of 13 bases. CDR3 size: 14 residues. The V gene's germline CDR1 is MNHNY and CDR2 SVGAGI (reference sequence).

A few counts support this clonotype. The chain recombines TRBV19 with TRBJ2-7; D might be TRBD1 (5 bases). Deletions cut 2 bases from V and 0 bases from J, with 11 bases between. CDR3 size: 15 residues. Germline values: CDR1 LNHDA, CDR2 SQIVND (reference sequence). CDR3 in amino acids: CASSITGDSSYEQYF. The CDR3 DNA is TGTGCCAGTAGTATAACAGGCGATAGCTCCTACGAGCAGTACTTC.

This chain connects TRBV5-4 to TRBJ1-2; 9 nucleotides agree with TRBD1. With 4 bases clipped from V and 3 bases from J, the junction kept 4 bases outside the gene matches. The CDR3 covers 14 residues. Germline V gene lookup returns CDR1 SGHNT and CDR2 YYREEE (reference sequence). CDR3: CASSDRGIHYGYTF. CDR3 nucleotides: TGTGCCAGCAGCGACAGGGGGATCCACTATGGCTACACCTTC.

This chain joins TRBV12-3 or TRBV12-4 and TRBJ2-1, with 9 bases that match TRBD1. The CDR3 contains 16 residues. J gave up 3 bases and V 0 bases, and 3 bases lay outside the gene matches. CDR3: CASSLARGQGYNEQFF. The CDR3 nucleotides read TGTGCCAGCAGTTTAGCAAGGGGACAGGGCTACAATGAGCAGTTCTTC.

The chain is built from TRBV6-6 and TRBJ2-5, with no clear D. Germline values: CDR1 MNHNY, CDR2 SVGAGI (reference sequence). Trimming cost V 3 bases and J 0 bases, with 5 bases left between them. The CDR3 consists of 13 residues. The CDR3 protein is CASSYQYQETQYF. The CDR3 DNA follows: TGTGCCAGCAGTTATCAGTACCAAGAGACCCAGTACTTC.

This sequence joins TRBV18 and TRBJ1-2, with a tentative D call TRBD1 (6 bases). The CDR3 runs to 14 residues. In germline, CDR1 is KGHSH, CDR2 LQKENI. The V and J ends lost 0 bases and 10 bases respectively, with 15 bases between them. The CDR3 DNA sequence: TGTGCCAGCTCACCACCAAACAGGGTAAAGGACTACACCTTC. Protein: CASSPPNRVKDYTF.

In its sample, this clonotype was seen many times. The chain links TRBV4-3 to TRBJ2-4, with 8 bases identical to TRBD2. The CDR3 has 17 amino acids. Looked up from germline, CDR1 is LGHNA and CDR2 is YSLEER. V was clipped by 2 bases and J by 4 bases; unmatched bases: 10. This CDR3 reads CASSQLKDSGTKNIQYF. For the CDR3, the DNA is TGCGCCAGCAGCCAACTTAAGGATAGCGGGACGAAAAACATTCAGTACTTC.

This clonotype was seen ten or more times. V is TRBV30 and J is TRBJ1-5; tentative D call: TRBD1 (5 bases). The CDR3 has 14 residues. Germline CDR1 is GTSNPN and CDR2 is SVGIG (reference sequence). V shed 4 bases and J shed 9 bases, with 19 bases lying between them. As DNA, the CDR3 is TGTGCCTGGAACCCGGACACTGGGGAGGGGCCCCAGCATTTT. Protein: CAWNPDTGEGPQHF.